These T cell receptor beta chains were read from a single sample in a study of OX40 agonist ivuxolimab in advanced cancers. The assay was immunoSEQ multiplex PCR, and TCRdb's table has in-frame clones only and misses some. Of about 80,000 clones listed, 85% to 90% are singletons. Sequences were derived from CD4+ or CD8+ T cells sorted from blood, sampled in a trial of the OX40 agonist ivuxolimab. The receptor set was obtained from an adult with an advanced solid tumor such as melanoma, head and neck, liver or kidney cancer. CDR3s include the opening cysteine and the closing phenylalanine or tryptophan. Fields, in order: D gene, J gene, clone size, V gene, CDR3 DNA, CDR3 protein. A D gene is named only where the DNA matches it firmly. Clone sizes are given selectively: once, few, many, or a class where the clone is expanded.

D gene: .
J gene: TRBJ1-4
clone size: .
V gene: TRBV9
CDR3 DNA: TGTGCCAGCAGCGTAGCCGAAGCGGGGATCAATGAAAAACTGTTTTTT
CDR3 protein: CASSVAEAGINEKLFF

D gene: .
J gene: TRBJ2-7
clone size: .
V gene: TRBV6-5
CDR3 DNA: TGTGCCAGCGGGCCGGGCGGAACCTACGAGCAGTACTTC
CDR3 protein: CASGPGGTYEQYF

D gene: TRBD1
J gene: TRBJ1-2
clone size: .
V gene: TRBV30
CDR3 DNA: TGTGCCTGTGACAGGGGTCCTTTCTACACCTTC
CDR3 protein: CACDRGPFYTF

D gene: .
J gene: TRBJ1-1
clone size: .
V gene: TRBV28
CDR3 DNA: TGTGCCACCACTCCGAGGGGGGAGAGTGCTGAAGCTTTCTTT
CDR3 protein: CATTPRGESAEAFF

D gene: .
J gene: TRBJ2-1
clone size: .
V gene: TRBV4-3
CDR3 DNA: TGCGCCAGCAGCCGCTCCTACAATGAGCAGTTCTTC
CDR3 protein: CASSRSYNEQFF

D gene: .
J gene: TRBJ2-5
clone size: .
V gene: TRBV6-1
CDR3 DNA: TGTGCCAGCAGTGCAAACCTAGAAGAGACCCAGTACTTC
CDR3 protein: CASSANLEETQYF

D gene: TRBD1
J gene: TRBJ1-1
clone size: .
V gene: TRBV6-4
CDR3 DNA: TGTGCCAGCAGTGACTCGAAGGACAGGGAAATACAGAGGAACACTGAAGCTTTCTTT
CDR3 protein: CASSDSKDREIQRNTEAFF

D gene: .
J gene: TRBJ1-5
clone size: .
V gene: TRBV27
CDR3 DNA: TGTGCCAGCCGGGGCTCGCATTCTCAGCCCCAGCATTTT
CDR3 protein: CASRGSHSQPQHF

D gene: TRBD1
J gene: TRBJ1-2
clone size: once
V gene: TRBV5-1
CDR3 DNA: TGCGCCAGCAGCTCTGGACAGGGTGCTTATGGCTACACCTTC
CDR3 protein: CASSSGQGAYGYTF

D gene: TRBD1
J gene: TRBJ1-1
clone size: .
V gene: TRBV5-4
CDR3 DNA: TGTGCCAGCAGCTTCAGGGGGCCGTGGACTGAAGCTTTCTTT
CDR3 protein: CASSFRGPWTEAFF

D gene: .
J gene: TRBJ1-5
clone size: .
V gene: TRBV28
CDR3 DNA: TGTGCCAGCAGTTTAGTGGGTCTGGGGTATAGCAATCAGCCCCAGCATTTT
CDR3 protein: CASSLVGLGYSNQPQHF

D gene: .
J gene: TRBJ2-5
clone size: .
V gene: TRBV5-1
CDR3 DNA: TGCGCCAGCAGCGGGGCGTTGGGGGGAGAGACCCAGTACTTC
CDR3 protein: CASSGALGGETQYF

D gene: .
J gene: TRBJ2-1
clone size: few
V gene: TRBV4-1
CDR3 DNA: TGCGCCAGCAGCCAAGTGGACCTCATCTCTTACAATGAGCAGTTCTTC
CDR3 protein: CASSQVDLISYNEQFF

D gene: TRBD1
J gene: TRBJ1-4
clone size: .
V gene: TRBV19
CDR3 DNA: TGTGCCAGCCGGACAGGGTCCCCTACTAATGAAAAACTGTTTTTT
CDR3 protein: CASRTGSPTNEKLFF

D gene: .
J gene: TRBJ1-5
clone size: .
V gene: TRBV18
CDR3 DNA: TGTGCCAGCTCACCGGGAACAGGGATTGTCCAGCCCCAGCATTTT
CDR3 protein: CASSPGTGIVQPQHF

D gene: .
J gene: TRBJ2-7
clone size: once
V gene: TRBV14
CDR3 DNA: TGTGCCAGCAGCCAGCGGCACGAGCAGTACTTC
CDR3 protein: CASSQRHEQYF

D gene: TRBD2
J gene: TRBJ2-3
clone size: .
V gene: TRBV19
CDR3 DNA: TGTGCCAGTAGCTCTAGCGGAGGCCGCACAGATACGCAGTATTTT
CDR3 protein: CASSSSGGRTDTQYF

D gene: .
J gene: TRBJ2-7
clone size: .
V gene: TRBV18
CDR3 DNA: TGTGCCAGTTCCCGGACAGAAACCTACGAGCAGTACTTC
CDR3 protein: CASSRTETYEQYF

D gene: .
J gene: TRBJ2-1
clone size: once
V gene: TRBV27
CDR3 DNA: TGTGCCAGCAGTTTTGTCAGGGGCGGGAACAATGAGCAGTTCTTC
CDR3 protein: CASSFVRGGNNEQFF

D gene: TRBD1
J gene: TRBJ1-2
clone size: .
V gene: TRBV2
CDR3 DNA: TGTGCCAGTCGACAGGGTGGCTATGGCTACACCTTC
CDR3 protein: CASRQGGYGYTF

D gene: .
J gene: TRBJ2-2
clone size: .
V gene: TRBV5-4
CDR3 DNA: TGTGCCAGCAGCCCGACCCCTTGGGTCACCGGGGAGCTGTTTTTT
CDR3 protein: CASSPTPWVTGELFF

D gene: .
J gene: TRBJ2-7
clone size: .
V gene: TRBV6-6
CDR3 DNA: TGTGCCAGCAGTTACTCGAGACCCACAAAGTACGAGCAGTACTTC
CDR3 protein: CASSYSRPTKYEQYF

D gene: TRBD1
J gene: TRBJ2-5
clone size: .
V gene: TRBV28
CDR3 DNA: TGTGCCAGTTCCCTGATACCGGGACAGGGGGGTCCCCAGTACTTC
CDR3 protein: CASSLIPGQGGPQYF

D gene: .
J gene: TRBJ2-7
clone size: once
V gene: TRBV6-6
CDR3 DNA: TGTGCCAGCAGTTACTCGCGGGAAGGCTTAATGCAGTACTTC
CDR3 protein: CASSYSREGLMQYF

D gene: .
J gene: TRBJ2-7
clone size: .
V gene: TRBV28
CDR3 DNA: TGTGCCAGCGCCAGCTCCTACGAGCAGTACTTC
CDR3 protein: CASASSYEQYF

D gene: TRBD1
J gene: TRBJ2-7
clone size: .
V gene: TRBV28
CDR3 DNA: TGTGCCAGCAGTTCTTCAGGGGGCAGGAGCTCCTACGAGCAGTACTTC
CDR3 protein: CASSSSGGRSSYEQYF

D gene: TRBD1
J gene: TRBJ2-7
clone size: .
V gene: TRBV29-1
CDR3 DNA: TGCAGCGTCTCCGGACAGGGTGACTACGAGCAGTACTTC
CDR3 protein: CSVSGQGDYEQYF

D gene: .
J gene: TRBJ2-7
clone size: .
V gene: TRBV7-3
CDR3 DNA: TGTGCCAGCAGCCCCCCTGACTCCTACGAGCAGTACTTC
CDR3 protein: CASSPPDSYEQYF

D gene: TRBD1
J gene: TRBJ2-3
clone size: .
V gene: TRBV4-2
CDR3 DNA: TGTGCCAGCAGCCAAGATTTGTTGGACAGGACGCAGTATTTT
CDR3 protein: CASSQDLLDRTQYF

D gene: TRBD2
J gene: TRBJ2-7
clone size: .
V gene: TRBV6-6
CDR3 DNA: TGTGCCAGCAGCCCAAGCCGGGACTACGGTTACGAGCAGTACTTC
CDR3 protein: CASSPSRDYGYEQYF

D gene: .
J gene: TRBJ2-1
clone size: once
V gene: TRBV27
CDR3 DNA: TGTGCCAGCAGTTTATCTAGCAGGAGCTCCTACAATGAGCAGTTCTTC
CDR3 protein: CASSLSSRSSYNEQFF

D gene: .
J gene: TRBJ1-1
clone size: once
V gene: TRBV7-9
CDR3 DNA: TGTGCCAGCAGCTTAGCTCGGGACGGGCACACTGAAGCTTTCTTT
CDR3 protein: CASSLARDGHTEAFF

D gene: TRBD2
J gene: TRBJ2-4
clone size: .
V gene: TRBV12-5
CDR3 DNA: TGTGCTAGTGGTTTAGGGGAGGGAAACATTCAGTACTTC
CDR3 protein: CASGLGEGNIQYF

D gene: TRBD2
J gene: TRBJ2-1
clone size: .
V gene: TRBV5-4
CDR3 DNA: TGTGCCAGCAGCTTTTCAGCTCGGGGAGGGCCCGAGCAGTTCTTC
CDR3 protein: CASSFSARGGPEQFF

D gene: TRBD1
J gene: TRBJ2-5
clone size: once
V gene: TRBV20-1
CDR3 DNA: TGCAGTGCCTGGACAGGAGAGACCCAGTACTTC
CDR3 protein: CSAWTGETQYF

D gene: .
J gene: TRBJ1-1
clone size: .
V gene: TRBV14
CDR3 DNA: TGTGCCAGCAGCCAAGATCTTCCCAGGTACACTGAAGCTTTCTTT
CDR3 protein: CASSQDLPRYTEAFF

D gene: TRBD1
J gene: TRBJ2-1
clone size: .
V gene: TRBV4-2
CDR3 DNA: TGTGCCAGCAGCCTTGAAGGAAGGACAGGGGGATACAATGAGCAGTTCTTC
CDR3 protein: CASSLEGRTGGYNEQFF

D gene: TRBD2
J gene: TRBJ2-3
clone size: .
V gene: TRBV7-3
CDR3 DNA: TGTGCCAGCAGCTTCATAGCGGGAAACACAGATACGCAGTATTTT
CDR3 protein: CASSFIAGNTDTQYF

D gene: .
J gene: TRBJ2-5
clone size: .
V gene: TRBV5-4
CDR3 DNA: TGTGCCAGCAGCTTCACTGAGACCCAGTACTTC
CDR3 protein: CASSFTETQYF

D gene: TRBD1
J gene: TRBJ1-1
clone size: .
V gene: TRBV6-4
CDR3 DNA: TGTGCCAGCAGTATGACAGGGGGGTCCACTGAAGCTTTCTTT
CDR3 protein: CASSMTGGSTEAFF

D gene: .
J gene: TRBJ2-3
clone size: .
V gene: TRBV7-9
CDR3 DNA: TGTGCCAGCAGCACCTCCTTGGCAGGGAGCACAGATACGCAGTATTTT
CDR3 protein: CASSTSLAGSTDTQYF

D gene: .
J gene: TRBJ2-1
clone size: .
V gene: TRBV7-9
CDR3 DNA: TGTGCCAGCAGCTTAGGACAGACTTACAATGAGCAGTTCTTC
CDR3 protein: CASSLGQTYNEQFF

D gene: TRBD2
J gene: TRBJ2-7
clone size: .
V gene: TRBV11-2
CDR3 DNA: TGTGCCAGCAGCTCGGGGGGGCCGAACGAGCAGTACTTC
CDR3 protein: CASSSGGPNEQYF

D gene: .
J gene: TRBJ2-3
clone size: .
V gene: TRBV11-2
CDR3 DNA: TGTGCCAGCAGCTGGAGATGGGCCAGGGTGAGGGATACGCAGTATTTT
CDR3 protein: CASSWRWARVRDTQYF

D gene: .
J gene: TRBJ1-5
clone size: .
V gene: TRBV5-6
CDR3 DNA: TGTGCCAGCAGCTTGTTCCCAGGGCGCAATCAGCCCCAGCATTTT
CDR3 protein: CASSLFPGRNQPQHF

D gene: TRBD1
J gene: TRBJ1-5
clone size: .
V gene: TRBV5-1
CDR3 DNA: TGCGCCAGCAGCCCGGGGACAGGGGACCGTCAGCCCCAGCATTTT
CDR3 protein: CASSPGTGDRQPQHF

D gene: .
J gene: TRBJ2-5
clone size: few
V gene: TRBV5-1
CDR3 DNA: TGCGCCAGCAGCTTTGGGGGGTTAAGAGAGACCCAGTACTTC
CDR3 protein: CASSFGGLRETQYF

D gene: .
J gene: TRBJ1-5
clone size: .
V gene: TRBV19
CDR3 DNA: TGTGCCAGTAGTACCCCCAGGACGGATAGCAATCAGCCCCAGCATTTT
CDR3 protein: CASSTPRTDSNQPQHF

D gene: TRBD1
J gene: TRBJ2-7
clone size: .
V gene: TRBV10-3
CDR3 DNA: TGTGCCATCAGTGAGAGGGGACAGGGGTCCTACGAGCAGTACTTC
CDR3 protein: CAISERGQGSYEQYF

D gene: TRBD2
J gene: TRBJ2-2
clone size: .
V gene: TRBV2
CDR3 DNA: TGTGCCAGCAGCAAACGGGCTAGCGGATCGCATATGTACACCGGGGAGCTGTTTTTT
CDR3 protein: CASSKRASGSHMYTGELFF

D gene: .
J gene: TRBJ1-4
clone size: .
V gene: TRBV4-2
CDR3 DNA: TGTGCCAGCAGCTCTCCGGGGGAAGAAAAACTGTTTTTT
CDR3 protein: CASSSPGEEKLFF

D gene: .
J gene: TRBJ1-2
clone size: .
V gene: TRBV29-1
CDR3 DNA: TGCAGCGTTGTCGGGGCCGGCTATGGCTACACCTTC
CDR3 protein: CSVVGAGYGYTF

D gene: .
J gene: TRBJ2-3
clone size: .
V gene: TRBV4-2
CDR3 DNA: TGTGCCAGCAGCCCCACCGCGGCGGGAACAGATACGCAGTATTTT
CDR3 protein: CASSPTAAGTDTQYF

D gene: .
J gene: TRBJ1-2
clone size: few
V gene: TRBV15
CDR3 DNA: TGTGCCACCAGCAGTGGAGCGGGCGGATCCTATGGCTACACCTTC
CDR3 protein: CATSSGAGGSYGYTF